The clone carrying this TCR beta chain was detected once. TCRdb's copy holds only in-frame clones and misses some; the assay was immunoSEQ multiplex PCR. The table has under 300,000 clones, about four fifths seen once. The data are from a study of blood T cell repertoires in COVID-19. V lost 4 bases and J lost 7, with 13 bases in between. Looked up from germline, CDR1 is LGHDT and CDR2 is YNNKEL (reference sequence). The CDR3 has 14 amino acids. Sequenced sample: peripheral blood. The gene calls are TRBV3-1 (or the pseudogene TRBV3-2) and TRBJ1-4, with D perhaps matching TRBD1 (5 bases). The sequence was obtained from a woman between 45 and 60 years old who had recovered from COVID-19. The CDR3 loop reads CASSRTGVGEKLFF. In nucleotides, the CDR3 is TGTGCCAGCAGCCGTACGGGGGTGGGTGAAAAACTGTTTTTT.